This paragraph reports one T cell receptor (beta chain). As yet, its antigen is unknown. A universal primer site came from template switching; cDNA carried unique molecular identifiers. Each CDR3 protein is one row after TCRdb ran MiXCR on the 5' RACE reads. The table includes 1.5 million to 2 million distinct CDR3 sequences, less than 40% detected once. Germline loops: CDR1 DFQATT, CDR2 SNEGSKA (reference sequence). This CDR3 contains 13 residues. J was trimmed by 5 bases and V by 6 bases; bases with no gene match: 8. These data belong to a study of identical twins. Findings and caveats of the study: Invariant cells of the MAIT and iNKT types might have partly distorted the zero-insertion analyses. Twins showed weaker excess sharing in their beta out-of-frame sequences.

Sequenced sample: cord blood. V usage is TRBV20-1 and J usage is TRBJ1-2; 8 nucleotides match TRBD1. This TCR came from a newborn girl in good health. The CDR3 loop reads CSALMTGEYGYTF. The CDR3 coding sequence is TGCAGTGCCTTAATGACAGGGGAGTATGGCTACACCTTC.